These 23 T cell receptor beta chains came from one sample sequenced in a study of T cells in Graves' hyperthyroidism and ophthalmopathy. Researchers amplified the TCR beta CDR3 regions from RNA transcripts. With the HTBI primer set, the TCR CDR3 went through a first round of RT-PCR. TCRdb reprocessed the multiplex PCR reads via MiXCR and lists one record per CDR3 protein. The top ten clones hold approximately 20% of a sample with roughly 160,000 distinct CDR3 sequences, over 7.5% of them seen once. Sample: blood. These receptors were obtained from a woman between 18 and 29 years old with Graves' hyperthyroidism that later progressed to Graves' ophthalmopathy.

This clonotype has ten or more counts. CDR3 loop: CASSVGGGTEQYF. CDR3 in DNA: TGTGCCAGCAGCGTAGGAGGCGGGACGGAGCAGTACTTC. The chain recombines TRBV9 with TRBJ2-7; TRBD2 might be the D (6 bases). The V end lost 0 bases, the J end lost 7 bases, and 11 bases lay between the germline ends. Per the germline V gene, CDR1 is SGDLS and CDR2 is YYNGEE. The CDR3 has 13 amino acids.

This clonotype showed up many times. The germline gene is not matched at one end of the junction; a read error may be the cause. This chain connects TRBV30 to TRBJ1-1, with D perhaps TRBD1 (5 bases). This CDR3 spans 13 amino acids. The germline CDR1 and CDR2 sequences are GTSNPN and SVGIG (reference sequence). CDR3 protein: CAWSISGLIEVFF. The CDR3 DNA reads as TGTGCCTGGAGTATTTCGGGACTCATAGAAGTTTTCTTT. Full variable domain (missing parts from reference TRBV30 and TRBJ1-1): SQTIHQWPATLVQPVGSPLSLECTVEGTSNPNLYWYRQAAGRGLQLLFYSVGIGQISSEVPQNLSASRPQDRQFILSSKKLLLSDSGFYLCAWSISGLIEVFFGQGTRLTVV.

This clonotype showed up many times. This chain connects TRBV28 to TRBJ2-4; possibly TRBD1 for D (6 bases). The ends were cut back, 11 bases at V and 0 bases at J, with 17 bases in the middle. CDR3 size: 15 residues. Germline lookup yields CDR1 MDHEN and CDR2 SYDVKM. CDR3 coding DNA: TGTGCCTCCTCATTGACAGGCTTAGCCAAAAACATTCAGTACTTC. It codes for CASSLTGLAKNIQYF. The variable domain in full, completed from reference TRBV28 and TRBJ2-4, reads DVKVTQSSRYLVKRTGEKVFLECVQDMDHENMFWYRQDPGLGLRLIYFSYDVKMKEKGDIPEGYSVSREKKERFSLILESASTNQTSMYLCASSLTGLAKNIQYFGAGTRLSVL.

The chain uses TRBV9 and TRBJ2-2, with a possible D match to TRBD1 (5 bases). The CDR3 loop spans 14 amino acids. Germline loops: CDR1 SGDLS, CDR2 YYNGEE. The V end lost 2 bases, the J end lost 2 bases, and 7 bases lay between the germline ends. CDR3 in amino acids: CASSVDRNTGELFF. The CDR3 region has the DNA TGTGCCAGCAGCGTCGACAGAAACACCGGGGAGCTGTTTTTT. Full variable domain (rest looked up from reference TRBV9 and TRBJ2-2): DSGVTQTPKHLITATGQRVTLRCSPRSGDLSVYWYQQSLDQGLQFLIQYYNGEERAKGNILERFSAQQFPDLHSELNLSSLELGDSALYFCASSVDRNTGELFFGEGSRLTVL.

This clonotype appeared a few times. This may arise from a read error, as a much more abundant clone is one base away. The rearrangement uses TRBV24-1 and TRBJ2-7; no firm D call. Germline V lookup: CDR1 KGHDR, CDR2 SFDVKD. Deletions cut 3 bases from V and 4 bases from J, with 3 bases between. This CDR3 spans 11 amino acids. The CDR3 DNA follows: TGTGCCACCAGTGATGGGTACGAGCAGTACTTC. As protein: CATSDGYEQYF.

This clonotype came up a few times. The J gene is TRBJ2-7, the V gene TRBV15; D ambiguous. This CDR3 contains 13 residues. Trimming took 1 base from V and 3 from J, leaving 7 bases between them. CDR1 is LNHNV, CDR2 YYDKDF, per germline (reference sequence). CDR3 sequence (DNA): TGTGCCACCAGCAGAGGTTTTTACTACGAGCAGTACTTC. Its translation: CATSRGFYYEQYF. The full variable domain, completed using reference TRBV15 and TRBJ2-7, is DAMVIQNPRYQVTQFGKPVTLSCSQTLNHNVMYWYQQKSSQAPKLLFHYYDKDFNNEADTPDNFQSRRPNTSFCFLDIRSPGLGDTAMYLCATSRGFYYEQYFGPGTRLTVT.

This clonotype has at least ten counts. This rearrangement joins TRBV30 to TRBJ2-3; 10 nucleotides line up with TRBD2. V was clipped by 4 bases and J by 8 bases; unmatched bases: 9. The germline gives CDR1 GTSNPN, CDR2 SVGIG (reference sequence). The length of the CDR3 is 14 residues. This chain's CDR3 is CAWTPSGSSGTQYF. As DNA, the CDR3 is TGTGCCTGGACCCCTAGCGGGAGTTCCGGTACGCAGTATTTT.

There are many counts of this clonotype. The chain couples TRBV18 to TRBJ1-5; D might be TRBD1 (6 bases). Trimming took 5 bases from V and 2 from J, leaving 19 bases between them. Germline lookup yields CDR1 KGHSH and CDR2 LQKENI. The CDR3 has 17 amino acids. The DNA for the CDR3 is TGTGCCAGCTCATCGGGTCCGGGGGGCAGCGGCAATCAGCCCCAGCATTTT. Amino acid sequence: CASSSGPGGSGNQPQHF.

The chain employs TRBV24-1 and TRBJ2-1; a weak D match, TRBD2 (6 bases). The CDR3 is made up of 16 amino acids. Trimming took off 5 bases at V and 4 bases at J, with 17 bases between the two ends. The germline gives CDR1 KGHDR, CDR2 SFDVKD. In nucleotides, the CDR3 is TGTGCCACCAGTGGCCGGATGGGCGGGGTGTACAATGAGCAGTTCTTC. Translation gives CATSGRMGGVYNEQFF.

This clonotype has ten or more counts. This sequence joins TRBV7-9 and TRBJ2-5; D is possibly TRBD1 (5 bases). Germline lookup yields CDR1 SEHNR and CDR2 FQNEAQ (reference sequence). V gave up 5 bases and J gave up 7 bases, with 23 bases separating them. The CDR3 totals 16 residues. CDR3 nucleotides: TGTGCCAGCAGCCCAGTTGAACCAGGGAAAAGGGTGACCCAGTACTTC. This codes for CASSPVEPGKRVTQYF.

The rearrangement joins TRBV7-9 to TRBJ2-5; unclear D gene. This CDR3 comprises 12 residues. V was trimmed by 1 base and J by 5 bases, leaving 5 bases between them. The germline V gene encodes CDR1 SEHNR and CDR2 FQNEAQ (reference sequence). In nucleotides, the CDR3 is TGTGCCAGCAGCTTAGGGTTTGAGACCCAGTACTTC. Protein product: CASSLGFETQYF.

The V gene is TRBV14, the J gene TRBJ1-3, with 10 bases aligning to TRBD1. Losses at the gene ends were 6 bases for V and 2 bases for J; bases not matched to a gene: 4. This CDR3 comprises 15 residues. Germline CDR1 reads SGHDN; CDR2 reads FVKESK. The CDR3 protein is CASRRTGGAGNTIYF. The CDR3 nucleotides are TGTGCCAGCAGACGGACAGGGGGGGCTGGAAACACCATATATTTT.

This clonotype was observed a few times. V gene TRBV13 combines with J gene TRBJ1-3; possible D gene TRBD1, 5 bases. Germline V gene lookup returns CDR1 PRHDT and CDR2 FYEKMQ (reference sequence). Trimming took off 5 bases at V and 5 bases at J, with 13 bases between the two ends. This CDR3 contains 14 residues. The CDR3 region has the DNA TGTGCCAGCAGCGACGGGGGATCTCGAAACACCATATATTTT. This encodes CASSDGGSRNTIYF. Based on the CDR3 plus reference TRBV13 and TRBJ1-3, the full variable domain is AAGVIQSPRHLIKEKRETATLKCYPIPRHDTVYWYQQGPGQDPQFLISFYEKMQSDKGSIPDRFSAQQFSDYHSELNMSSLELGDSALYFCASSDGGSRNTIYFGEGSWLTVV.

This clonotype appeared many times. The chain couples TRBV20-1 to TRBJ2-3; D is undetermined. The V and J ends lost 4 bases and 4 bases respectively, with 9 bases between them. Germline V lookup: CDR1 DFQATT, CDR2 SNEGSKA (reference sequence). The CDR3 covers 12 residues. The CDR3 DNA sequence: TGCAGTGCTATATACAGCGCAGATACGCAGTATTTT. It encodes CSAIYSADTQYF.

Note on this clonotype: Just one base apart from a much larger clone, this may be a read error. V gene TRBV24-1 combines with J gene TRBJ2-1; D gene uncertain. The CDR3 runs 16 residues. The germline V and J ends were trimmed by 4 bases and 0 bases, with 12 bases remaining between them. CDR1 KGHDR and CDR2 SFDVKD come from the germline V gene. Here the CDR3 reads CATSDLQRSSYNEQFF. The CDR3 DNA reads TGTGCCACCAGTGACCTACAGAGGAGCTCCTACAATGAGCAGTTCTTC.

This clonotype showed up many times. This chain uses TRBV28 with TRBJ2-3, with D tentatively TRBD1 or TRBD2 (5 bases each). Trimming removed 4 bases at V and 0 bases at J, with 8 bases between. Germline V gives CDR1 MDHEN, CDR2 SYDVKM. The CDR3 consists of 14 residues. This CDR3 is CASSYGGSTDTQYF. As DNA, the CDR3 is TGTGCCAGCAGTTATGGGGGTAGCACAGATACGCAGTATTTT. Based on the CDR3 plus reference TRBV28 and TRBJ2-3, the full variable domain is DVKVTQSSRYLVKRTGEKVFLECVQDMDHENMFWYRQDPGLGLRLIYFSYDVKMKEKGDIPEGYSVSREKKERFSLILESASTNQTSMYLCASSYGGSTDTQYFGPGTRLTVL.

In its sample, this clonotype was seen many times. DNA of the CDR3: TGTGCCAGCAGCCTGCGGCCAACAATAGGGGAGCAGTACTTC. It codes for CASSLRPTIGEQYF. The chain combines TRBV3-1 with TRBJ2-7; D is uncertain. Trimming took 4 bases from V and 7 from J, leaving 17 bases between them. Germline-derived CDR1 and CDR2 are LGHDT and YNNKEL (reference sequence). The CDR3 runs to 14 residues.

This clonotype was recorded many times. The chain carries TRBV6-1 and TRBJ2-1; 10 nucleotides align to TRBD2. This CDR3 has 14 residues. V dropped 3 bases and J dropped 4; count of bases not matched to a gene: 0. Germline V gene lookup returns CDR1 MNHNS and CDR2 SASEGT. DNA of the CDR3: TGTGCCAGCAGTGATAGCGGGGGGTACAATGAGCAGTTCTTC. Amino acid sequence: CASSDSGGYNEQFF.

This clonotype has only a few counts. V is TRBV20-1 and J is TRBJ2-1, with 10 bases that match TRBD2. V trimming: 1 base; J trimming: 4 bases; junction bases outside the gene matches: 10. This CDR3 is built from 17 residues. Per the germline V gene, CDR1 is DFQATT and CDR2 is SNEGSKA (reference sequence). The CDR3, as DNA: TGCAGTGCTAGAGGGCGGTGGGGGACTAGCGCTTACAATGAGCAGTTCTTC. Its protein product is CSARGRWGTSAYNEQFF.

Many counts were recorded for this clonotype. The CDR3 coding sequence is TGTGCCAGCTGTAGAGCGACAGGGGCCGTCAATCAGCCCCAGCATTTT. Protein: CASCRATGAVNQPQHF. V gene TRBV6-1 combines with J gene TRBJ1-5, with 8 nucleotides matching TRBD1. The V segment lost 8 bases and the J segment 3 bases; nucleotides outside the gene matches: 12. This CDR3 comprises 16 residues. From germline, CDR1 is MNHNS and CDR2 SASEGT.

This clonotype was seen ten or more times. The chain joins TRBV20-1 to TRBJ2-1; 10 positions agree with TRBD2. The ends lost 6 bases at V and 2 bases at J; junction bases unmatched: 4. The CDR3 consists of 14 residues. In germline, CDR1 is DFQATT, CDR2 SNEGSKA (reference sequence). The CDR3 region is CSAQAGGPYNEQFF. DNA of the CDR3: TGCAGTGCCCAAGCGGGAGGGCCCTACAATGAGCAGTTCTTC.

This clonotype has more than one count but fewer than ten. The gene calls are TRBV4-1 and TRBJ1-2; the D is unclear. The CDR3 consists of 14 residues. Trimming removed 1 base from V and 4 bases from J, with 10 bases in between. Germline V gives CDR1 MGHRA, CDR2 YSYEKL. CDR3 DNA sequence: TGCGCCAGCAGCCAAGCAGGCGATCTCTATGGCTACACCTTC. Encoded protein: CASSQAGDLYGYTF.

This clonotype was seen many times. The gene calls are TRBV7-8 and TRBJ1-6, with 7 bases fitting TRBD1. From germline, CDR1 is SGHVS and CDR2 FQNEAQ. The CDR3 is made up of 14 amino acids. The V gene end was trimmed by 6 bases and the J gene end by 8 bases; junction bases not matched to a gene: 7. The CDR3, as DNA: TGTGCCAGCAGTCCCGACAGGGCATATTCACCCCTCCACTTT. This encodes CASSPDRAYSPLHF.